This T cell receptor beta chain appears in the sequencing data of a study of glioma-infiltrating T cells after dendritic cell vaccination. Study details: Patients had newly diagnosed or recurrent glioblastoma and received dendritic cell vaccines. Dendritic cells derived from monocytes and pulsed with autologous tumor lysate formed the vaccine. Study observations and caveats: Longer survival after dendritic cell vaccination followed higher pretreatment TIL content.

As to time point: after dendritic cell vaccination, including at tumor progression/relapse. PBMC were collected before vaccination, two weeks after the third vaccination, and at progression. Libraries were prepared by immunoSEQ multiplex PCR; TCRdb keeps only in-frame clonotypes and omits some of them. The sample records approximately 99,000 clones, less than 90% being singletons. Germline V gene data show CDR1 as MGHRA and CDR2 as YSYEKL. CDR3 size: 12 residues. Deletions cut 2 bases from V and 9 bases from J, with 8 bases between. In this sample, this clone turned up a few times. Its antigen is still unknown.

The source was blood, collected after dendritic cell vaccination. The chain links TRBV4-1 to TRBJ1-5, with D uncertain. The TCR was taken from a human donor with glioblastoma. The CDR3 DNA reads as TGCGCCAGCAGCCAAACTAGTGGGCCCCAGCATTTT. Translating it yields CASSQTSGPQHF.